The 6 T cell receptor beta chains in this list originate from one sample, sequenced in a study of human T cells and chemical hapten exposure. In TCRdb, the RACE reads were re-called with MiXCR into one record per CDR3 protein. Here the sample spans some 200,000 distinct CDR3 sequences, 30% being singletons. Time point: pre-sensitization, week 0. The treatment is: therapeutic diphenylcyclopropenone sensitization with weekly scalp DPC. The starting material was whole blood, obtained in connection with sensitization to the hapten diphenylcyclopropenone (DPC). The origin of the receptors is a woman aged 25 to 45 with alopecia areata. Some clones in this sample may be carry-over from other donors' samples.

The rearrangement joins TRBV28 to TRBJ2-5; weak D call: TRBD2 (7 bases). This CDR3 is built from 15 residues. Germline V gene sequence: CDR1 MDHEN, CDR2 SYDVKM. Trimming cost V 6 bases and J 4 bases, with 18 bases left between them. The CDR3 is CASRTHPRGAETQYF. The DNA of the CDR3 is TGTGCCAGCAGAACGCACCCACGGGGGGCAGAGACCCAGTACTTC.

A few counts support this clonotype. CDR3: CASRGQGRDQPQHF. The DNA for the CDR3 is TGTGCCAGCAGGGGACAGGGAAGGGATCAGCCCCAGCATTTT. The V call is TRBV2, the J call TRBJ1-5; 9 bases line up with TRBD1. This CDR3 spans 14 amino acids. Trimming cost V 6 bases and J 5 bases; bases outside gene matches: 5. Germline V gene sequence: CDR1 SNHLY, CDR2 FYNNEI.

V gene TRBV7-2 combines with J gene TRBJ2-7, with D perhaps being TRBD1 or TRBD2 (5 bases each). Germline assignment: CDR1 SGHTA and CDR2 FQGNSA. This CDR3 has 15 amino acids. Deletions cut 4 bases from V and 6 bases from J, with 19 bases between. Here the CDR3 reads CASSWTGTIAGEQYF. The CDR3 nucleotides read TGTGCCAGCAGCTGGACCGGGACCATAGCAGGCGAGCAGTACTTC.

This clonotype came up a few times. The chain recombines TRBV2 with TRBJ1-1; D is uncertain. The V gene lost 2 bases and the J gene lost 6 bases, with 10 bases spanning the gap. The CDR3 is 13 residues long. CDR1 and CDR2 (germline): SNHLY, FYNNEI. This CDR3 reads CASSEPVRAEAFF. The DNA of the CDR3 is TGTGCCAGCAGTGAACCGGTTAGAGCTGAAGCTTTCTTT.

The chain joins TRBV4-1 to TRBJ1-1; D may be TRBD1 (6 bases). Germline lookup yields CDR1 MGHRA and CDR2 YSYEKL. The CDR3 is made up of 14 amino acids. Trimming removed 2 bases from V and 2 bases from J, with 9 bases in between. The DNA for the CDR3 is TGCGCCAGCAGCCAATGGACAGCCAACACTGAAGCTTTCTTT. Its protein is CASSQWTANTEAFF.

This clonotype was seen a single time. This chain connects TRBV10-2 to TRBJ2-2; 14 positions agree with TRBD2. The CDR3 covers 16 residues. Germline V gives CDR1 WSHSY, CDR2 SAAADI. V lost 7 bases, J lost 10 bases, and 11 bases stayed unmatched. CDR3 residues: CASIGLAGGPAEELFF. The CDR3 region has the DNA TGCGCCAGCATCGGACTAGCGGGAGGTCCTGCCGAGGAGCTGTTTTTT.